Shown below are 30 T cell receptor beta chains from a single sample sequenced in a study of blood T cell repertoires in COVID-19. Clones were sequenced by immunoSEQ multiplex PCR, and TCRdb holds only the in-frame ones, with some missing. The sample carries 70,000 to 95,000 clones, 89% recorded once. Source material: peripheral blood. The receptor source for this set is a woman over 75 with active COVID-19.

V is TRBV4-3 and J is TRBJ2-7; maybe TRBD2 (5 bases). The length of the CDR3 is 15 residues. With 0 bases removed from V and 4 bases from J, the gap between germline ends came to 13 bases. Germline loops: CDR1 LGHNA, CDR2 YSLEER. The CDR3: CASSQDRTPLYEQYF. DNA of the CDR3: TGCGCCAGCAGCCAAGATAGGACTCCTCTATACGAGCAGTACTTC.

The CDR3 here is CASSSTSVTDTQYF. CDR3 nucleotides: TGTGCCAGCAGCTCGACTAGCGTCACAGATACGCAGTATTTT. The chain carries TRBV7-2 and TRBJ2-3, with 8 bases aligning to TRBD2. Germline CDR1 SGHTA, CDR2 FQGNSA. After removal of 4 bases from V and 2 bases from J, the junction contained 2 bases not matched to a gene. The CDR3 is made up of 14 amino acids.

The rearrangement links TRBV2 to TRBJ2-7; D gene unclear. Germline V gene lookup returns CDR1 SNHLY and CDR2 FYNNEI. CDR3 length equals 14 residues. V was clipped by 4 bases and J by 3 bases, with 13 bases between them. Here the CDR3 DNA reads TGTGCCAGCAGTGTGAACTTATCTGGCTACGAGCAGTACTTC. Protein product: CASSVNLSGYEQYF.

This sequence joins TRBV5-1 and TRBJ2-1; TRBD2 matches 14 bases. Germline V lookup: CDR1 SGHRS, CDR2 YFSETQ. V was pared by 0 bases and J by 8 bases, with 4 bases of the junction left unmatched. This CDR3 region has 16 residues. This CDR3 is CASSLGLAGGADEQFF. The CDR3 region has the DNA TGCGCCAGCAGCTTGGGACTAGCGGGAGGGGCGGATGAGCAGTTCTTC.

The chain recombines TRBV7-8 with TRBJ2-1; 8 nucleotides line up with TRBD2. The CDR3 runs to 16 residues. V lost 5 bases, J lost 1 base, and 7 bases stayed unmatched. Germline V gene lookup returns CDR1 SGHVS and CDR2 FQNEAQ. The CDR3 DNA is TGTGCCAGCAGCCTTATGACTAGCGTATCCTACAATGAGCAGTTCTTC. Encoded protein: CASSLMTSVSYNEQFF.

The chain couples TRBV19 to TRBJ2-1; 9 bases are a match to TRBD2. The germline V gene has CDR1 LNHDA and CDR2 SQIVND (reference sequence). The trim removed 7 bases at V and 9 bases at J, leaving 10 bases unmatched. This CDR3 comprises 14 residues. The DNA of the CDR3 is TGTGCCAGTAAAAGCGGCGGGAGGGTGGTTGAGCAGTTCTTC. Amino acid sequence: CASKSGGRVVEQFF.

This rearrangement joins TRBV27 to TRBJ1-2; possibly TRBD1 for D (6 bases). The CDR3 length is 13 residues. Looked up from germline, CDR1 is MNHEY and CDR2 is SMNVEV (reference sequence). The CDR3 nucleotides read TGTGTCGCGCCTCCAGGGGCAAGCTATGGCTACACCTTC. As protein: CVAPPGASYGYTF.

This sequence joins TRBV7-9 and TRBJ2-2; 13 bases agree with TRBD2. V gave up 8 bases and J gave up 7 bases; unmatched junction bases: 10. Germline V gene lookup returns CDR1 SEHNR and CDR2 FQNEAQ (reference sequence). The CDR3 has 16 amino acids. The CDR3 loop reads CASSEGTSGIDGELFF. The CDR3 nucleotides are TGTGCCAGCTCCGAGGGGACTAGCGGGATTGACGGGGAGCTGTTTTTT. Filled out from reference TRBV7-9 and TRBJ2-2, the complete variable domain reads DTGVSQNPRHKITKRGQNVTFRCDPISEHNRLYWYRQTLGQGPEFLTYFQNEAQLEKSRLLSDRFSAERPKGSFSTLEIQRTEQGDSAMYLCASSEGTSGIDGELFFGEGSRLTVL.

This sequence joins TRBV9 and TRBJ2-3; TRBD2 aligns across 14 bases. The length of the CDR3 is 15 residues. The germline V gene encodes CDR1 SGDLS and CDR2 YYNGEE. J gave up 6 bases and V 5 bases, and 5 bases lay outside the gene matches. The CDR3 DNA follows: TGTGCCAGCAGTAGACTAGCGGGAGGGCGGGATACGCAGTATTTT. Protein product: CASSRLAGGRDTQYF.

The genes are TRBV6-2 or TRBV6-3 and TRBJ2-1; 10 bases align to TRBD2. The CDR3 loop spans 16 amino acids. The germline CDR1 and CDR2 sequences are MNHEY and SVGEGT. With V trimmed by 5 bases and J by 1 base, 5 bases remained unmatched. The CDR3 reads CASSPSGRVSYNEQFF. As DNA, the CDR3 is TGTGCCAGCAGTCCGAGCGGGAGGGTGTCCTACAATGAGCAGTTCTTC.

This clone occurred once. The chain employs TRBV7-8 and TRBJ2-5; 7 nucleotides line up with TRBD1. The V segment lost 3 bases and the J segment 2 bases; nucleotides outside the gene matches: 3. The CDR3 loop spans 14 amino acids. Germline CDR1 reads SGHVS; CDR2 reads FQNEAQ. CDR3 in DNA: TGTGCCAGCAGCTTGACAGGGATTCAAGAGACCCAGTACTTC. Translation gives CASSLTGIQETQYF.

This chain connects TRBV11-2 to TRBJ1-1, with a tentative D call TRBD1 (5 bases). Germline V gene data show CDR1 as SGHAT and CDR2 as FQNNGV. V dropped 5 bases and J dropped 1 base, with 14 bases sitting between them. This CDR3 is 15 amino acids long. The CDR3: CASSPPGNRNTEAFF. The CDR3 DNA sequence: TGTGCCAGCAGCCCCCCAGGGAATAGGAACACTGAAGCTTTCTTT.

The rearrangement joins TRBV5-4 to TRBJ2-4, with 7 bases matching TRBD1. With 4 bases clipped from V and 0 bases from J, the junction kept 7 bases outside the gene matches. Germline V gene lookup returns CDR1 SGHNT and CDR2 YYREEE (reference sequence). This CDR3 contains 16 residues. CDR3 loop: CASSTQGQLAKNIQYF. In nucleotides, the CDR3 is TGTGCCAGCAGCACACAGGGGCAACTAGCCAAAAACATTCAGTACTTC.

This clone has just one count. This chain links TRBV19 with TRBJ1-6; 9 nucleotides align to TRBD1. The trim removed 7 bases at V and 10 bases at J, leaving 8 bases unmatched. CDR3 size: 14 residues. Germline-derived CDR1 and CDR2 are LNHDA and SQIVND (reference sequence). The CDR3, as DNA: TGTGCCAGTAAAGGGGACAGGGATGGATCACCCCTCCACTTT. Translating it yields CASKGDRDGSPLHF.

The chain's CDR3 is CASRRVEVVRGSEQFF. CDR3 nucleotides: TGTGCCAGCAGGCGAGTCGAGGTTGTTCGAGGGAGTGAGCAGTTCTTC. This sequence joins TRBV28 and TRBJ2-1; D is perhaps TRBD2 (5 bases). Germline-derived CDR1 and CDR2 are MDHEN and SYDVKM. The CDR3 is 16 residues long. V lost 6 bases to trimming and J lost 9 bases, with 24 bases between them.

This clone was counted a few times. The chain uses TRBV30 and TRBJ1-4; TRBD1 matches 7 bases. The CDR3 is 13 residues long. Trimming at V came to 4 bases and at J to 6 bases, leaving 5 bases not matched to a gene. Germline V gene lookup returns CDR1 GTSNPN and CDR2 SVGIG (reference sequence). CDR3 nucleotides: TGTGCCTGGAACGAAGACAGGGATGAAAAACTGTTTTTT. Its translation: CAWNEDRDEKLFF.

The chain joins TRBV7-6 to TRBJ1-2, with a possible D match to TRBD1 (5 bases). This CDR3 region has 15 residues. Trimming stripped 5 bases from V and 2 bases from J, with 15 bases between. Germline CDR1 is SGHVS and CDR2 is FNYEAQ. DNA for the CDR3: TGTGCCAGCAGCCCGATGATTGGACAAAACTATGGCTACACCTTC. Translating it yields CASSPMIGQNYGYTF.

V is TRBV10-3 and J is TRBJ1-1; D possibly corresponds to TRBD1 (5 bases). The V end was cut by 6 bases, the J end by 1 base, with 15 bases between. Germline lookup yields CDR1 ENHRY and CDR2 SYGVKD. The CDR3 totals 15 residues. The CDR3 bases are TGTGCCATCAGAAAAAACCCAGACAGGAACACTGAAGCTTTCTTT. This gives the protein CAIRKNPDRNTEAFF.

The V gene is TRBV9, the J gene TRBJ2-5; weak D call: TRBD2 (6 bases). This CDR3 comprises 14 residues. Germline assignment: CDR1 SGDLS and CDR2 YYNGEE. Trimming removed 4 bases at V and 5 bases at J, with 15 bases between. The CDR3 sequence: CASSPLGGRETQYF. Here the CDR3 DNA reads TGTGCCAGCAGCCCTCTCGGGGGAAGGGAGACCCAGTACTTC.

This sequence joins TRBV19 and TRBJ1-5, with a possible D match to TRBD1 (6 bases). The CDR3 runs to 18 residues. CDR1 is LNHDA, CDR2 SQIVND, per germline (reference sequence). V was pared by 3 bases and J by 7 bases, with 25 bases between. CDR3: CASSIGGVRGFRLQPQHF. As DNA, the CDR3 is TGTGCCAGTAGTATCGGGGGGGTCAGGGGATTCAGATTACAGCCCCAGCATTTT.

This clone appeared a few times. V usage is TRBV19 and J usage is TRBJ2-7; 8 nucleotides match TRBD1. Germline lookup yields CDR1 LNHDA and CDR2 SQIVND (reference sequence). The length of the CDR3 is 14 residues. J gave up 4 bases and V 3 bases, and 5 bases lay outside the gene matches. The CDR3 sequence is CASSIRRGRYEQYF. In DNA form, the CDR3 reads TGTGCCAGTAGTATCCGCAGGGGGCGTTACGAGCAGTACTTC.

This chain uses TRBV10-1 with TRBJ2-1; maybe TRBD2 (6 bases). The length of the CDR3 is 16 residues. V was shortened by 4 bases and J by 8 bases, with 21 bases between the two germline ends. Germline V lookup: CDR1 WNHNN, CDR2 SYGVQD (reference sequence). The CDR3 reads CASSGALERTIYEQFF. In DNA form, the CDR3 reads TGCGCCAGCAGTGGGGCCCTGGAGAGGACTATCTATGAGCAGTTCTTC.

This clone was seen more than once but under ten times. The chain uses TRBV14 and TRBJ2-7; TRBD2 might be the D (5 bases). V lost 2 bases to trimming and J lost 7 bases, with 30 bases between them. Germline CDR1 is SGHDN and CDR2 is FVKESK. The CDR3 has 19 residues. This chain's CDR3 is CASSQYPNIARTLFREQYF. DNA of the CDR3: TGTGCCAGCAGCCAATACCCTAACATTGCGCGGACTCTTTTTCGGGAGCAGTACTTC.

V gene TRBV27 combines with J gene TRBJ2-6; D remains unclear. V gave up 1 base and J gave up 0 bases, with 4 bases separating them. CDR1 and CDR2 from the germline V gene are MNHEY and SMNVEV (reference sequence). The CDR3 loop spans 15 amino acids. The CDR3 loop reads CASSLFLSGANVLTF. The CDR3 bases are TGTGCCAGCAGTTTATTCCTCTCTGGGGCCAACGTCCTGACTTTC. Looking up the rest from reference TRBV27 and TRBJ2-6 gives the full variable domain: EAQVTQNPRYLITVTGKKLTVTCSQNMNHEYMSWYRQDPGLGLRQIYYSMNVEVTDKGDVPEGYKVSRKEKRNFPLILESPSPNQTSLYFCASSLFLSGANVLTFGAGSRLTVL.

Here the CDR3 DNA reads TGTGCCAGCTCTCCGACGGCCCCGGGACAGGGGCCCTACGAGCAGTACTTC. Its translation: CASSPTAPGQGPYEQYF. The rearrangement uses TRBV18 and TRBJ2-7, with 10 bases identical to TRBD1. The V segment lost 6 bases and the J segment 2 bases; nucleotides outside the gene matches: 13. Germline V lookup: CDR1 KGHSH, CDR2 LQKENI. The CDR3 is made up of 17 amino acids.

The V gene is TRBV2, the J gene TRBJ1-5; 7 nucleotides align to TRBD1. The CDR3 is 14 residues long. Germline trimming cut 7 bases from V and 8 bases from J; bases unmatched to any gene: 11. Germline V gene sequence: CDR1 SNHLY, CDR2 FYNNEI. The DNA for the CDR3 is TGTGCCAGCACCCTAGGGGGCAGGGGGGAGCCCCAGCATTTT. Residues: CASTLGGRGEPQHF.

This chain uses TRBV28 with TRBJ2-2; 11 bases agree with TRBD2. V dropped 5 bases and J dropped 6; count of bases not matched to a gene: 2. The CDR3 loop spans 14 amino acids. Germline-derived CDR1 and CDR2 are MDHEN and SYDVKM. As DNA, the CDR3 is TGTGCCAGCAGTACTAGCGGGAGATCCGGGGAGCTGTTTTTT. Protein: CASSTSGRSGELFF. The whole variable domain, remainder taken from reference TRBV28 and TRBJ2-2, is DVKVTQSSRYLVKRTGEKVFLECVQDMDHENMFWYRQDPGLGLRLIYFSYDVKMKEKGDIPEGYSVSREKKERFSLILESASTNQTSMYLCASSTSGRSGELFFGEGSRLTVL.

CDR3 nucleotides: TGTGCCAGTGGCGGGACTAGCGGAGGAAGCTCCTACAATGAGCAGTTCTTC. Protein: CASGGTSGGSSYNEQFF. The chain recombines TRBV19 with TRBJ2-1; 11 nucleotides match TRBD2. The CDR3 consists of 17 residues. V was pared by 8 bases and J by 0 bases, with 9 bases of the junction left unmatched. In germline, CDR1 is LNHDA, CDR2 SQIVND (reference sequence).

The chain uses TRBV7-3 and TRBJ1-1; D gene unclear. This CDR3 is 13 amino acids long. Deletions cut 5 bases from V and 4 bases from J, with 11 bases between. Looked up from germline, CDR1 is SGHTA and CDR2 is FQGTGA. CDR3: CASSPTGGTEAFF. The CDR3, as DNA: TGTGCCAGCAGCCCAACTGGTGGCACTGAAGCTTTCTTT.

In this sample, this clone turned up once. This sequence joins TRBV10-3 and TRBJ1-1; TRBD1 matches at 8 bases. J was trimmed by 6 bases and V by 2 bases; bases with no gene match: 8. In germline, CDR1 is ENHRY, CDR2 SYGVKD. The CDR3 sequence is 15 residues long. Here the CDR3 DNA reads TGTGCCATCAGTGAGCCTGGACAGGGTGGGGCTGAAGCTTTCTTT. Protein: CAISEPGQGGAEAFF.